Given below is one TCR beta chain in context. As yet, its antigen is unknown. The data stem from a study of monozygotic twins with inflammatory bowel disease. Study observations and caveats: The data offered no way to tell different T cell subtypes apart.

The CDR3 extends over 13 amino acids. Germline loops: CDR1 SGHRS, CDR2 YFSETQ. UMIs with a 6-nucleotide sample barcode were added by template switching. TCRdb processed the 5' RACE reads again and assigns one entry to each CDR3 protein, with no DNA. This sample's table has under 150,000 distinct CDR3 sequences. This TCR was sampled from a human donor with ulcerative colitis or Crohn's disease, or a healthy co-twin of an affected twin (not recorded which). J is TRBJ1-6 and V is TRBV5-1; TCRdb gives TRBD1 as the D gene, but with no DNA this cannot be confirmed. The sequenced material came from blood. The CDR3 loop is CASREGDNSPLHF. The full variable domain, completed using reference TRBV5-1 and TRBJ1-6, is KAGVTQTPRYLIKTRGQQVTLSCSPISGHRSVSWYQQTPGQGLQFLFEYFSETQRNKGNFPGRFSGRQFSNSRSEMNVSTLELGDSALYLCASREGDNSPLHFGNGTRLTVT.